The entry below gives a single TCR beta chain sequence along with its context. Its antigen is unknown. Negatively enriched CD4+ T cells were divided by CD45RA into naive and memory. The CDR3 is 15 amino acids. Trimming took off 2 bases at V and 7 bases at J, with 17 bases between the two ends. In germline, CDR1 is MNHEY, CDR2 SVGAGI. For sorted subsets, 150 to 200 ng DNA per replicate equaled 33,000 or so T cell genomes. Sequencing was performed with immunoSEQ multiplex PCR; in TCRdb, only in-frame clones are kept and a portion is missing. The data contain some 2,400,000 clones, approximately 96% of them singletons. The sample originates from a study of shared clonotypes between healthy human individuals. The wider study: Per donor, three plates held CD4 naive cells, three held CD4 memory, two held CD8 naive and one held CD8 memory.

Findings and caveats of the study: Sharing across four donors was highest in naive CD4 (approximately 5%) and lowest in memory CD8 (0.4%).

This chain uses TRBV6-5 with TRBJ2-5; D might be TRBD2 (5 bases). Material: naive CD4+ T cells sorted from blood. The subset: CD45RA+ positively selected. The clonotype comes from a man aged 18 to 30 in good health. The CDR3 DNA reads TGTGCCAGCAGTTACCTGGACTCGCCATTGTCGACCCAGTACTTC. It codes for CASSYLDSPLSTQYF.